The 7 T cell receptor beta chains reported below all come from one sample, sequenced in a study of liver allograft versus peripheral blood T cells. Study context: Graft-liver T cell receptor repertoires were compared against recipient peripheral blood repertoires.

TCRdb reprocessed the reads via MiXCR and lists one record per CDR3 protein. This sample has more than 10,000 distinct CDR3 sequences, with roughly 18% found just once. The receptors come from a human patient who had a liver transplant. The graft donor may be the source of some T cells.

This clonotype is classed as medium-sized (0.01 to 0.1%). The chain combines TRBV10-3 with TRBJ2-7; 9 bases map to TRBD2. Losses at the gene ends were 8 bases for V and 2 bases for J; bases not matched to a gene: 10. Germline V gene sequence: CDR1 ENHRY, CDR2 SYGVKD. The CDR3 totals 15 residues. The CDR3 DNA is TGTGCCATCCAACGCGGCGGGGGGGACACCTACGAGCAGTACTTC. It yields the protein CAIQRGGGDTYEQYF.

The CDR3 loop is CSARVRRQGIGSPLHF. CDR3 DNA: TGCAGTGCTAGAGTCCGCCGACAGGGGATCGGTTCACCCCTCCACTTT. This chain joins TRBV20-1 and TRBJ1-6; 8 bases agree with TRBD1. V lost 1 base to trimming and J lost 9 bases; unmatched junction nucleotides: 11. The germline gives CDR1 DFQATT, CDR2 SNEGSKA (reference sequence). The CDR3 length is 16 residues.

This clonotype turned up a few times. V and J are TRBV12-3 or TRBV12-4 and TRBJ2-3, with 11 positions matching TRBD2. CDR3 size: 14 residues. V shed 6 bases, J shed 8 bases, and the junction held 7 bases outside the gene matches. The CDR3: CASSGTSGYGTQYF. The CDR3 region has the DNA TGTGCCAGCAGCGGGACTAGCGGATACGGTACGCAGTATTTT.

This clonotype has only a few counts. As DNA, the CDR3 is TGTGCCAGCAGCCCTCGGACAGGCTCCTCTTACGAGCAGTACTTC. Its protein product is CASSPRTGSSYEQYF. V usage is TRBV5-4 and J usage is TRBJ2-7; 7 bases line up with TRBD1. Germline CDR1 SGHNT, CDR2 YYREEE (reference sequence). Trimming removed 4 bases from V and 4 bases from J; junction bases left unmatched: 11. The CDR3 is made up of 15 amino acids.

This clonotype counts as medium-sized. The gene calls are TRBV19 and TRBJ1-4, with D possibly being TRBD1 (5 bases). Germline V lookup: CDR1 LNHDA, CDR2 SQIVND (reference sequence). With 7 bases removed from V and 8 bases from J, the gap between germline ends came to 20 bases. CDR3 length equals 15 residues. The CDR3 loop is CASNQGSFRREKLFF. Written as DNA, the CDR3 is TGTGCCAGTAATCAGGGATCCTTTCGGAGAGAAAAACTGTTTTTT. Full variable domain (rest looked up from reference TRBV19 and TRBJ1-4): DGGITQSPKYLFRKEGQNVTLSCEQNLNHDAMYWYRQDPGQGLRLIYYSQIVNDFQKGDIAEGYSVSREKKESFPLTVTSAQKNPTAFYLCASNQGSFRREKLFFGSGTQLSVL.

By its share, this clonotype is medium-sized (0.01 to 0.1%). The chain has TRBV19 and TRBJ1-6, with D tentatively TRBD1 (6 bases). Deletions cut 6 bases from V and 6 bases from J, with 15 bases between. Germline loops: CDR1 LNHDA, CDR2 SQIVND (reference sequence). CDR3 length: 15 residues. CDR3 coding DNA: TGTGCCAGTAGCCAAGAGCAGGGGAGTAATTCACCCCTCCACTTT. It yields the protein CASSQEQGSNSPLHF.

The chain uses TRBV5-5 and TRBJ1-2; D is ambiguous. Germline-derived CDR1 and CDR2 are SGHKS and YYEKEE (reference sequence). V was cut by 4 bases and J by 0 bases, with 16 bases left in between. This CDR3 comprises 16 residues. The chain's CDR3 is CASSLEQTVANYGYTF. The DNA for the CDR3 is TGTGCCAGCAGCCTAGAGCAGACGGTCGCTAACTATGGCTACACCTTC.